This is a list of T cell receptor beta chains from one sample in a study of OX40 agonist ivuxolimab in advanced cancers. Data came from immunoSEQ multiplex PCR; TCRdb stores just in-frame clones and leaves some out. The data contain about 25,000 clones, 70% to 90% of them seen just once; the ten biggest clones take up roughly two fifths. Sequencing was performed on CD4+ or CD8+ T cells sorted from blood, taken in a trial of the OX40 agonist ivuxolimab. These receptors all come from an adult with an advanced solid tumor such as melanoma, head and neck, liver or kidney cancer. Both conserved end residues are part of each CDR3. The D gene is left open where the match is weak. Only part of the rows carry a size: once, few, many, or a class if the clone is expanded.

abundance,d_gene,j_gene,v_gene,CDR3aa,CDR3nt
once,NA,TRBJ1-1,TRBV15,CATSRDPNTEAFF,TGTGCCACCAGCAGAGATCCCAACACTGAAGCTTTCTTT
NA,NA,TRBJ2-3,TRBV9,CASSVAGSSDTQYF,TGTGCCAGCAGCGTAGCCGGCAGCTCAGATACGCAGTATTTT
NA,NA,TRBJ2-1,TRBV7-9,CASSPGVNEQFF,TGTGCCAGCAGCCCGGGAGTGAATGAGCAGTTCTTC
NA,NA,TRBJ2-4,TRBV6-6,CASTPPSENIQYF,TGTGCCAGCACCCCTCCCAGCGAAAACATTCAGTACTTC
medium-sized,TRBD1,TRBJ2-7,TRBV27,CASSLAGTGGYEQYF,TGTGCCAGCAGTTTAGCCGGGACAGGGGGGTACGAGCAGTACTTC
NA,NA,TRBJ2-7,TRBV2,CASSEGASSYEQYF,TGTGCCAGCAGTGAAGGGGCCAGCTCCTACGAGCAGTACTTC
NA,TRBD1,TRBJ1-5,TRBV19,CASSTGDRAVDQPQHF,TGTGCCAGTAGTACCGGCGACAGGGCGGTCGATCAGCCCCAGCATTTT
NA,NA,TRBJ2-1,TRBV5-5,CASSSFLNNEQFF,TGTGCCAGCAGCTCCTTCTTAAACAATGAGCAGTTCTTC
NA,NA,TRBJ2-1,TRBV27,CASSSPYSSYNEQFF,TGTGCCAGCAGCTCCCCTTACAGCTCCTACAATGAGCAGTTCTTC
NA,NA,TRBJ2-1,TRBV10-2,CASSESGGSSYNEQFF,TGCGCCAGCAGTGAGTCTGGCGGCAGCTCCTACAATGAGCAGTTCTTC
once,TRBD2,TRBJ2-7,TRBV4-2,CASSQREGPSYEQYF,TGTGCCAGCAGCCAGCGGGAGGGCCCTTCCTACGAGCAGTACTTC
NA,NA,TRBJ1-1,TRBV28,CASEGRNMNTEAFF,TGTGCCAGCGAAGGGCGTAACATGAACACTGAAGCTTTCTTT
once,TRBD2,TRBJ2-3,TRBV9,CASSVGRGGSTDTQYF,TGTGCCAGCAGCGTAGGTCGGGGGGGAAGCACAGATACGCAGTATTTT
NA,TRBD1,TRBJ1-2,TRBV7-8,CASSSTRTGGVYGYTF,TGTGCCAGCAGCTCGACCAGGACAGGGGGAGTATATGGCTACACCTTC
NA,NA,TRBJ1-6,TRBV6-6,CASPRVVNNSPLHF,TGTGCCAGCCCCCGGGTTGTGAATAATTCACCCCTCCACTTT
NA,NA,TRBJ2-6,TRBV9,CASSVEASNVLTF,TGTGCCAGCAGCGTAGAGGCGTCCAACGTCCTGACTTTC
NA,TRBD1,TRBJ1-1,TRBV30,CAWNSGGGTEAFF,TGTGCCTGGAACTCAGGGGGAGGTACTGAAGCTTTCTTT
NA,NA,TRBJ1-6,TRBV13,CASSSLGDSPLHF,TGTGCCAGCAGCTCTCTGGGGGATTCACCCCTCCACTTT
NA,NA,TRBJ2-7,TRBV11-3,CASSLGHGGYEQYF,TGTGCCAGCAGCTTAGGGCACGGGGGCTACGAGCAGTACTTC
NA,NA,TRBJ1-2,TRBV4-2,CASSQSSGLYGYTF,TGTGCCAGCAGCCAATCCTCTGGACTCTATGGCTACACCTTC
NA,NA,TRBJ2-1,TRBV6-4,CASSLGAYNEQFF,TGTGCCAGCAGCCTGGGGGCCTACAATGAGCAGTTCTTC
once,TRBD2,TRBJ2-7,TRBV7-9,CASSLLAGGLREQYF,TGTGCCAGCAGCCTCTTAGCGGGAGGGCTGAGGGAGCAGTACTTC
NA,TRBD2,TRBJ2-2,TRBV6-4,CASTASGSDTGELFF,TGTGCCAGCACTGCTAGCGGGAGTGACACCGGGGAGCTGTTTTTT
once,NA,TRBJ2-1,TRBV5-1,CASSLSSYNEQFF,TGCGCCAGCAGCTTAAGCTCCTACAATGAGCAGTTCTTC
few,NA,TRBJ1-1,TRBV15,CATSRVGLGRNTEAFF,TGTGCCACCAGCAGAGTTGGTTTGGGGAGGAACACTGAAGCTTTCTTT
NA,NA,TRBJ2-1,TRBV4-2,CASSQVDGGNNYNEQFF,TGTGCCAGCAGCCAAGTAGACGGCGGCAATAATTACAATGAGCAGTTCTTC
NA,NA,TRBJ2-7,TRBV6-6,CASSYGVENEQYF,TGTGCCAGCAGTTACGGGGTAGAGAACGAGCAGTACTTC
NA,NA,TRBJ2-7,TRBV27,CASSPDPAGATGEQYF,TGTGCCAGCAGCCCGGACCCGGCGGGGGCGACGGGCGAGCAGTACTTC
NA,NA,TRBJ2-7,TRBV5-1,CASSFEGYEQYF,TGCGCCAGCAGCTTTGAAGGGTACGAGCAGTACTTC
NA,NA,TRBJ2-1,TRBV27,CASSLSDRNEQFF,TGTGCCAGCAGTTTAAGTGACCGTAATGAGCAGTTCTTC
NA,NA,TRBJ2-7,TRBV14,CASSRGGRGHEQYF,TGTGCCAGCAGCCGGGGTGGCAGGGGCCACGAGCAGTACTTC
NA,NA,TRBJ2-7,TRBV27,CASSFSPTSYEQYF,TGTGCCAGCAGTTTCTCCCCAACGTCCTACGAGCAGTACTTC
NA,TRBD2,TRBJ2-3,TRBV5-1,CASSHPLAGGTDTQYF,TGCGCCAGCAGCCACCCACTCGCGGGAGGAACAGATACGCAGTATTTT
NA,NA,TRBJ2-3,TRBV2,CASSESGWATDTQYF,TGTGCCAGCAGTGAATCTGGATGGGCCACAGATACGCAGTATTTT
NA,TRBD1,TRBJ2-7,TRBV19,CASNTGTGGHEQYF,TGTGCCAGTAATACCGGGACAGGGGGACACGAGCAGTACTTC
NA,NA,TRBJ2-2,TRBV10-1,CASSERAVLERTGGTGELFF,TGCGCCAGCAGTGAGCGGGCTGTATTGGAACGGACTGGGGGCACCGGGGAGCTGTTTTTT
NA,NA,TRBJ1-6,TRBV4-1,CASSQEGTANSPLHF,TGCGCCAGCAGCCAAGAAGGAACAGCCAATTCACCCCTCCACTTT
NA,NA,TRBJ2-2,TRBV27,CASRDFSGELFF,TGTGCCAGTCGGGACTTTTCCGGGGAGCTGTTTTTT
NA,TRBD2,TRBJ2-5,TRBV11-2,CASSPSGSETQYF,TGTGCCAGCAGCCCGAGCGGGAGTGAGACCCAGTACTTC
once,NA,TRBJ1-5,TRBV5-7,CASSLPASQGNQPQHF,TGTGCCAGCAGCTTGCCCGCGTCCCAGGGCAATCAGCCCCAGCATTTT
NA,TRBD2,TRBJ2-1,TRBV7-2,CASSLATGTSGPTDEQFF,TGTGCCAGCAGCTTAGCGACGGGGACTAGCGGTCCTACGGATGAGCAGTTCTTC
few,TRBD2,TRBJ2-1,TRBV19,CASSMTSGDYNEQFF,TGTGCCAGTAGTATGACTAGCGGAGACTACAATGAGCAGTTCTTC
NA,NA,TRBJ1-5,TRBV10-2,CASSEGNQPQHF,TGCGCCAGCAGTGAAGGGAATCAGCCCCAGCATTTT
few,NA,TRBJ1-6,TRBV5-1,CASSLDANSPLHF,TGCGCCAGCAGCTTGGACGCCAATTCACCCCTCCACTTT
NA,TRBD1,TRBJ2-2,TRBV13,CASSGGTGANTGELFF,TGTGCCAGCAGCGGGGGGACAGGGGCCAACACCGGGGAGCTGTTTTTT
NA,TRBD2,TRBJ2-7,TRBV4-2,CASSARLAGGNYEQYF,TGTGCCAGCAGCGCCCGACTAGCGGGGGGAAACTACGAGCAGTACTTC
NA,NA,TRBJ2-3,TRBV6-1,CASSEGLVPDTQYF,TGTGCCAGCAGTGAAGGACTGGTCCCAGATACGCAGTATTTT
NA,NA,TRBJ2-7,TRBV29-1,CSVEGQAYEQYF,TGCAGCGTTGAAGGGCAAGCCTACGAGCAGTACTTC
NA,NA,TRBJ1-1,TRBV7-6,CASSSSPNTEAFF,TGTGCCAGCAGCTCGAGTCCGAACACTGAAGCTTTCTTT
NA,TRBD1,TRBJ2-7,TRBV15,CATSSGPRGGFYEQYF,TGTGCCACCAGCAGTGGACCAAGAGGGGGCTTCTACGAGCAGTACTTC
NA,NA,TRBJ2-7,TRBV12-5,CASGSGYEQYF,TGTGCTAGTGGTAGCGGCTACGAGCAGTACTTC
NA,NA,TRBJ1-5,TRBV6-6,CASSPDGTSNQPQHF,TGTGCCAGCAGCCCGGACGGGACTAGCAATCAGCCCCAGCATTTT
NA,TRBD2,TRBJ2-3,TRBV27,CASSPPGLAGSDTQYF,TGTGCCAGCAGCCCTCCCGGACTAGCGGGATCGGATACGCAGTATTTT
NA,NA,TRBJ2-5,TRBV7-2,CASSPGGKQETQYF,TGTGCCAGCAGCCCCGGGGGCAAACAAGAGACCCAGTACTTC